This entry concerns a single T cell receptor (beta chain). The antigen is not known. The data derive from a study of CD8+CD57+ T cells in acquired aplastic anemia. Study context: Sorted CD4+ and CD8+ cells yielded around 3.2 ug of DNA on average. Study results and caveats: CD8+ Simpson's diversity did not differ significantly between patients and controls. In common between the patients and the controls were nearly 30 CD8+ CDR3 sequences.

The CDR3 length is 16 residues. The ends were cut back, 3 bases at V and 3 bases at J, with 15 bases in the middle. CDR1 is SGHVS, CDR2 FQNEAQ, per germline. The sequenced patients had an expansion of CD8+CD57+ cells seen by flow cytometry. For CDR3 and TCR beta VDJ profiling, genomic DNA was the template used. Each CDR3 protein is one row after TCRdb ran MiXCR on the reads. The data hold a few hundred thousand distinct CDR3 sequences, with around 30% observed a single time. The receptor was derived from a human donor with aplastic anemia. The rearrangement links TRBV7-8 to TRBJ1-5, with D unresolved. The sequenced material came from sorted CD4+, CD8+, or CD8+CD57+ T cells (not recorded which) from PBMCs. In nucleotides, the CDR3 is TGTGCCAGCAGCTTGGATGTCGGCGCCTTCAATCAGCCCCAGCATTTT. It is translated as CASSLDVGAFNQPQHF.